This T cell receptor beta chain is drawn from a study of long-term antiretroviral therapy in people with HIV. Study-wide results and limits: The study found that diversity rose after ART but stayed below transplant donor controls.

Trimming took 4 bases from V and 3 from J, leaving 14 bases between them. The germline V gene encodes CDR1 SGHKS and CDR2 YYEKEE (reference sequence). The CDR3 has 15 residues. Turning to this clone: Its specificity is not known.

The run of the v3.0 immunoSEQ assay was at survey level. Using immunoSEQ multiplex PCR, the repertoire was profiled, and TCRdb retains in-frame clones only, with some absent. The sample lists over 20,000 clones, around 83% occurring once. This chain connects TRBV5-5 to TRBJ2-1; D is perhaps TRBD1 (5 bases). This receptor was obtained from a man between 18 and 35 years old with HIV. Sequences were derived from unsorted PBMCs, sampled 0.1 years before starting antiretroviral therapy. The CDR3 DNA reads as TGTGCCAGCAGCCTCGACAGTCCCGTCTACAATGAGCAGTTCTTC. The encoded protein is CASSLDSPVYNEQFF.